This TCR beta chain was captured in a study of OX40 agonist ivuxolimab in advanced cancers. Study at large: Patients achieving partial responses numbered three: one hepatocellular carcinoma case and two cutaneous melanoma cases.

The CDR3 sequence is 14 residues long. Deletions cut 2 bases from V and 0 bases from J, with 7 bases between. CDR1 is SGDLS and CDR2 is YYNGEE in the germline V gene. Assay used: immunoSEQ multiplex PCR; TCRdb lists only in-frame clones, some missing. The top ten clones hold 0.7% to 1% of a sample with approximately 72,000 clones, 85% to 90% of them seen once. The sample consisted of CD4+ or CD8+ T cells sorted from blood, taken in a trial of the OX40 agonist ivuxolimab. This sequence was found in an adult with an advanced solid tumor such as melanoma, head and neck, liver or kidney cancer. J is TRBJ2-3 and V is TRBV9, with D maybe TRBD1 (6 bases). CDR3 sequence reads: CASSVGGSTDTQYF. The CDR3 DNA is TGTGCCAGCAGCGTTGGGGGCAGCACAGATACGCAGTATTTT. Supplemented by reference TRBV9 and TRBJ2-3, the full variable domain reads DSGVTQTPKHLITATGQRVTLRCSPRSGDLSVYWYQQSLDQGLQFLIQYYNGEERAKGNILERFSAQQFPDLHSELNLSSLELGDSALYFCASSVGGSTDTQYFGPGTRLTVL.